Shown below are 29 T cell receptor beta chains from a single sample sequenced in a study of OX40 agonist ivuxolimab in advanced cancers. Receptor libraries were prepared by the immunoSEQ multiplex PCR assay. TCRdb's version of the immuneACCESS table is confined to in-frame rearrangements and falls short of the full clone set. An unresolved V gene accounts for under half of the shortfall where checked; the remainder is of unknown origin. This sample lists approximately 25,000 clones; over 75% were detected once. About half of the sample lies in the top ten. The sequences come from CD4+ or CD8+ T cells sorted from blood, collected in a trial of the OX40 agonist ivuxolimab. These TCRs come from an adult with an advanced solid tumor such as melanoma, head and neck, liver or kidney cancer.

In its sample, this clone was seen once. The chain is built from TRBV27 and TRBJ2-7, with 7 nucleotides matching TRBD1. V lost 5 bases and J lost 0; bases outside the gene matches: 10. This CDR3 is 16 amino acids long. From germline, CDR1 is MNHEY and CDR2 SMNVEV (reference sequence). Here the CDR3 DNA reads TGTGCCAGCAGTATCACCAGACAGGGAAGCTCCTACGAGCAGTACTTC. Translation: CASSITRQGSSYEQYF.

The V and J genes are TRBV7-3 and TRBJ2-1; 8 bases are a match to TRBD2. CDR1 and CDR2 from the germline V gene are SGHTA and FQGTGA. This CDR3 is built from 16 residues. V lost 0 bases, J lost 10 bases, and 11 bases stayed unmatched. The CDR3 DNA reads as TGTGCCAGCAGCTTAACAGGAGCGGGGGTCCCCCACGAGCAGTTCTTC. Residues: CASSLTGAGVPHEQFF.

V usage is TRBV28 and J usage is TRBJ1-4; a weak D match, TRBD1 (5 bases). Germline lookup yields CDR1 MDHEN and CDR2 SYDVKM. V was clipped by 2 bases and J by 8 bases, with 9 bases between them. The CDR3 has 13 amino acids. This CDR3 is CASSLQGEEKLFF. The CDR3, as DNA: TGTGCCAGCAGTTTACAGGGAGAAGAAAAACTGTTTTTT.

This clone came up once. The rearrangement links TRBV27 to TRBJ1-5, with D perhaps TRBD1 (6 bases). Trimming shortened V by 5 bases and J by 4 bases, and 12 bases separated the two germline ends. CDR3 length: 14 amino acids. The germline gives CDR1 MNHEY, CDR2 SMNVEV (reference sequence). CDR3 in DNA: TGTGCCAGCAGTATACAGGGCTTTAATCAGCCCCAGCATTTT. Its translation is CASSIQGFNQPQHF.

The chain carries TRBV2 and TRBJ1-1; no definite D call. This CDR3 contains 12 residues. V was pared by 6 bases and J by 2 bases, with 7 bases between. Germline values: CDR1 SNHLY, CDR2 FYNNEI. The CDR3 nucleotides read TGTGCCAGCAGCCAGGAAAACACTGAAGCTTTCTTT. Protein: CASSQENTEAFF. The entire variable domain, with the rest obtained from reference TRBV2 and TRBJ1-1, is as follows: EPEVTQTPSHQVTQMGQEVILRCVPISNHLYFYWYRQILGQKVEFLVSFYNNEISEKSEIFDDQFSVERPDGSNFTLKIRSTKLEDSAMYFCASSQENTEAFFGQGTRLTVV.

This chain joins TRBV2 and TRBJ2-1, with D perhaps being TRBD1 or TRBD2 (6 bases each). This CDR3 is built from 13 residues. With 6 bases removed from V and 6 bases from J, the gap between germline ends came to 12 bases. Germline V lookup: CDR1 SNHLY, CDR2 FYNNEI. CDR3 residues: CASRVGGFNEQFF. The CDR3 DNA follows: TGTGCCAGCAGGGTCGGGGGCTTCAATGAGCAGTTCTTC.

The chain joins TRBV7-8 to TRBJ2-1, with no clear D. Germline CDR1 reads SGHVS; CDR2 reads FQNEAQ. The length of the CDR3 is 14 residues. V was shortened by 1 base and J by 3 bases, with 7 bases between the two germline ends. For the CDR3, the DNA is TGTGCCAGCAGCTTAGTTTTGGGCTACAATGAGCAGTTCTTC. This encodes CASSLVLGYNEQFF.

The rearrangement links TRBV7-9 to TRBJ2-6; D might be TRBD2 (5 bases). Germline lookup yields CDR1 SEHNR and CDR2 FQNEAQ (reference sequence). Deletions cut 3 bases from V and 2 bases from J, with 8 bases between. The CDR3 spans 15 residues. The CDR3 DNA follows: TGTGCCAGCAGCTTGCCGGAGGCTGGGGCCAACGTCCTGACTTTC. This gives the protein CASSLPEAGANVLTF.

CDR3 loop: CASSSGTRSTDTQYF. The CDR3 DNA reads TGTGCCAGCAGTTCAGGGACGAGGAGCACAGATACGCAGTATTTT. The chain combines TRBV27 with TRBJ2-3, with D perhaps being TRBD1 or TRBD2 (5 bases each). Trimming removed 4 bases at V and 0 bases at J, with 11 bases between. The CDR3 totals 15 residues. Germline V gene data show CDR1 as MNHEY and CDR2 as SMNVEV (reference sequence).

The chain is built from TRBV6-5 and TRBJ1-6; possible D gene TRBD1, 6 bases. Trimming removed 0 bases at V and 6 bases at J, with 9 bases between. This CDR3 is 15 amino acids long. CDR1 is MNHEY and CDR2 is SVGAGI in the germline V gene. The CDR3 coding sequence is TGTGCCAGCAGTTACTCACAGGGTGTTAATTCACCCCTCCACTTT. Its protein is CASSYSQGVNSPLHF.

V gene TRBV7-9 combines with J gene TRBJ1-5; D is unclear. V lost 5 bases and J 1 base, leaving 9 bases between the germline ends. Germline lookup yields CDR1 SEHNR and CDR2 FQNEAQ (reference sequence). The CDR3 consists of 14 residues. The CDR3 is CASSPVSSNQPQHF. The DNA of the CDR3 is TGTGCCAGCAGCCCGGTTTCGAGCAATCAGCCCCAGCATTTT.

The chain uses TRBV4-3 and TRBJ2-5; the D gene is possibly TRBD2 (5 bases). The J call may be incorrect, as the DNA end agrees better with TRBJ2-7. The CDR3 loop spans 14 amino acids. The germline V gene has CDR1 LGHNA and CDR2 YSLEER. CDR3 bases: TGCGCCAGCAGCCCGGGCAGGACTTCCTACGAGCAGTACTTC. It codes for CASSPGRTSYEQYF.

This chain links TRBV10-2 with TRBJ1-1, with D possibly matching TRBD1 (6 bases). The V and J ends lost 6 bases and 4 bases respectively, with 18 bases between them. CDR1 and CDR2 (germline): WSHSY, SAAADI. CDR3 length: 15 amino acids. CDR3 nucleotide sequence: TGCGCCAGCAGCGGAACCCAAACAGGGTTCACTGAAGCTTTCTTT. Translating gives CASSGTQTGFTEAFF.

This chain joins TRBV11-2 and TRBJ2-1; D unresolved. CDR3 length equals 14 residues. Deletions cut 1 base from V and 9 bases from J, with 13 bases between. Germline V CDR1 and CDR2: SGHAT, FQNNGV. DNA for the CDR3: TGTGCCAGCAGCTTAGGGGCATACTCGGGTGAGCAGTTCTTC. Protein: CASSLGAYSGEQFF.

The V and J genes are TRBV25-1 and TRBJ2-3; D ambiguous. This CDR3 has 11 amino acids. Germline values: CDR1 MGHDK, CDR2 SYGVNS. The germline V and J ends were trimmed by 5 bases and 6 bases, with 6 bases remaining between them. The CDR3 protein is CASSFGDTQYF. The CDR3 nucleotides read TGTGCCAGCAGTTTTGGGGATACGCAGTATTTT.

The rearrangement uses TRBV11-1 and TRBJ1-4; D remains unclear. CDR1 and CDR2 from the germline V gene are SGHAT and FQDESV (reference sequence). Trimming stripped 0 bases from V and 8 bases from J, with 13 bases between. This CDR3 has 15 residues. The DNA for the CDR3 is TGTGCCAGCAGCTTAGCGATGTCCCCCGGGGAAAAACTGTTTTTT. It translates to CASSLAMSPGEKLFF. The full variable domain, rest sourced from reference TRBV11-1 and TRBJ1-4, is EAEVAQSPRYKITEKSQAVAFWCDPISGHATLYWYRQILGQGPELLVQFQDESVVDDSQLPKDRFSAERLKGVDSTLKIQPAELGDSAMYLCASSLAMSPGEKLFFGSGTQLSVL.

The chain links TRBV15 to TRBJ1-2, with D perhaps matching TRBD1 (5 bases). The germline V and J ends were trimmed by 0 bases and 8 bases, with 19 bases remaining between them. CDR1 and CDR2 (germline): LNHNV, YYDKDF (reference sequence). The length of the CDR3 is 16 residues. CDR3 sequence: CATSRDRSVGTKGYTF. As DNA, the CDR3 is TGTGCCACCAGCAGAGATCGGTCGGTAGGGACTAAGGGCTACACCTTC.

CDR3 nucleotides: TGTGCCAGCAGCCCGGACAGATTGAACACCGGGGAGCTGTTTTTT. Its protein is CASSPDRLNTGELFF. The chain is built from TRBV5-4 and TRBJ2-2; tentative D call: TRBD1 (6 bases). Germline V gene sequence: CDR1 SGHNT, CDR2 YYREEE (reference sequence). This CDR3 contains 15 residues. V dropped 4 bases and J dropped 1 base, with 11 bases sitting between them.

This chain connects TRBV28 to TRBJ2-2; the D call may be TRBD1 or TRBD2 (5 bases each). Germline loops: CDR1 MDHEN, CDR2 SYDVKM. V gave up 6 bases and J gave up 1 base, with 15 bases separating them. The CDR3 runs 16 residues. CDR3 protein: CASSTRDGENTGELFF. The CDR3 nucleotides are TGTGCCAGCAGCACCAGGGACGGAGAGAACACCGGGGAGCTGTTTTTT. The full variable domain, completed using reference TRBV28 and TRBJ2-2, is DVKVTQSSRYLVKRTGEKVFLECVQDMDHENMFWYRQDPGLGLRLIYFSYDVKMKEKGDIPEGYSVSREKKERFSLILESASTNQTSMYLCASSTRDGENTGELFFGEGSRLTVL.

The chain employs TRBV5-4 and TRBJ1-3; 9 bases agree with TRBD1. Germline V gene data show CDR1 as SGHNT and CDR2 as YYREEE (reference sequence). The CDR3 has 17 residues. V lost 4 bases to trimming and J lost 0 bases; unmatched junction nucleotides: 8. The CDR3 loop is CASSPGQGTISGNTIYF. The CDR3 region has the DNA TGTGCCAGCAGCCCGGGACAGGGAACCATCTCTGGAAACACCATATATTTT.

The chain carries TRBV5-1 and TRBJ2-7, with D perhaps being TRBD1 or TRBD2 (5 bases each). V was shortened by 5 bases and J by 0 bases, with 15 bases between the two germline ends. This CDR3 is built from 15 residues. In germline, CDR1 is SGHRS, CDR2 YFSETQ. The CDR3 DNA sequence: TGCGCCAGCAGGTCCGGGACGCATAGCTCCTACGAGCAGTACTTC. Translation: CASRSGTHSSYEQYF.

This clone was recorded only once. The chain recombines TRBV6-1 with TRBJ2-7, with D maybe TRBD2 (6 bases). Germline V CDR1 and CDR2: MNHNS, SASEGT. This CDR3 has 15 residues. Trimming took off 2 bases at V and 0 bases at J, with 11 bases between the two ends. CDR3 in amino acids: CASSETVEGSYEQYF. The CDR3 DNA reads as TGTGCCAGCAGTGAAACTGTGGAGGGCTCCTACGAGCAGTACTTC.

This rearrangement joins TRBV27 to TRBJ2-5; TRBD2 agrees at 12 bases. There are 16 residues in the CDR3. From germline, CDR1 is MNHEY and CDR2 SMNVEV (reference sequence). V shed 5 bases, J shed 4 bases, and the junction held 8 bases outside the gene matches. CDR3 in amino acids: CASSPTSGGIGETQYF. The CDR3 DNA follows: TGTGCCAGCAGTCCCACTAGCGGGGGGATCGGAGAGACCCAGTACTTC.

The CDR3 bases are TGTGCCAGTAGTATCCGGACCCCTCCCTACGAGCAGTACTTC. Translation gives CASSIRTPPYEQYF. This chain joins TRBV19 and TRBJ2-7; no clear D. The CDR3 runs 14 residues. Trimming stripped 3 bases from V and 2 bases from J, with 11 bases between. Germline assignment: CDR1 LNHDA and CDR2 SQIVND (reference sequence).

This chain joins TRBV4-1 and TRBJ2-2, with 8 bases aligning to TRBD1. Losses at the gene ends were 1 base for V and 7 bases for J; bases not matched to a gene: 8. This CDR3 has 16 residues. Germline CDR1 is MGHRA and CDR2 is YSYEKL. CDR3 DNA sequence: TGCGCCAGCAGCCAAGGTCAGGGGGCGCAAGGCGGGGAGCTGTTTTTT. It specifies CASSQGQGAQGGELFF.

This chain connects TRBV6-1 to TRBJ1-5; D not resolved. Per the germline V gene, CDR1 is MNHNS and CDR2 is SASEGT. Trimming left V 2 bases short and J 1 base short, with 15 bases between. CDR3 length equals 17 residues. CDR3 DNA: TGTGCCAGCAGTGAATCGCCCCCGAGGGCCAGCAATCAGCCCCAGCATTTT. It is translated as CASSESPPRASNQPQHF.

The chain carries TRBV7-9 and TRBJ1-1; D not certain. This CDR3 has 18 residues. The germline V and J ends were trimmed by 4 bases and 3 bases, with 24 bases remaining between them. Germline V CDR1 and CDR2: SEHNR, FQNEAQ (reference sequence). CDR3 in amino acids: CASSSIVDKTNWDTEAFF. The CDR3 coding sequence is TGTGCCAGCAGCTCAATCGTAGACAAGACAAATTGGGACACTGAAGCTTTCTTT.

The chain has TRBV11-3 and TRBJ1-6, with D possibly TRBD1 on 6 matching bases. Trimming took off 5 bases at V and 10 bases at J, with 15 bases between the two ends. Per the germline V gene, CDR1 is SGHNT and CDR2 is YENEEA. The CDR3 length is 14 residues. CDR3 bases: TGTGCCAGCAGCCACCAGGGGACCGAGTCACCCCTCCACTTT. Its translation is CASSHQGTESPLHF.

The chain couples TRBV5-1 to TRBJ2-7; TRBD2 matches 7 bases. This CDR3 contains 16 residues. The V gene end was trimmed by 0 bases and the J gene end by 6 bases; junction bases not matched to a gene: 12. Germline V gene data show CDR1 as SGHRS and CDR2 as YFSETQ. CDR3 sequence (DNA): TGCGCCAGCAGCTTGGCCGTTGGCGGGGGACTGGGCGAGCAGTACTTC. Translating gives CASSLAVGGGLGEQYF.